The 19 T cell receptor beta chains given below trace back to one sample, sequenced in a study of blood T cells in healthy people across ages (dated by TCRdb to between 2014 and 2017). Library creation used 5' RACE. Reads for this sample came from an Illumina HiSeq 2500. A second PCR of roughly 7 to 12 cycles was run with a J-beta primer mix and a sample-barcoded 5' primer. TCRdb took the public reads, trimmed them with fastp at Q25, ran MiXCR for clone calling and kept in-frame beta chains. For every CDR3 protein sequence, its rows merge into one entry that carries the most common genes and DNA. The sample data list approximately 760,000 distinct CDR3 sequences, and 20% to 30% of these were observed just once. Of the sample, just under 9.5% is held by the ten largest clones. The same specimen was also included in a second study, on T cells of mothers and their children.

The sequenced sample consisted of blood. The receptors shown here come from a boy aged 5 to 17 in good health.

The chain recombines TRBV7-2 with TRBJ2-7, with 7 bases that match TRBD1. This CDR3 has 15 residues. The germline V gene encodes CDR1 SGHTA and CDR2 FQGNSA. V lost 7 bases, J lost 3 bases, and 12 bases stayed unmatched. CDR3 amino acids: CASTTSGTDYYEQYF. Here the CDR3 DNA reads TGTGCCAGCACCACATCCGGGACAGACTACTACGAGCAGTACTTC.

Here the CDR3 DNA reads TGTGCTAGTGGTCCCCCCACGGGAGCGGGGGCCTACAATGAGCAGTTCTTC. The encoded protein is CASGPPTGAGAYNEQFF. This chain uses TRBV12-5 with TRBJ2-1; TRBD2 matches at 8 bases. Per germline, CDR1 LGHNT and CDR2 FRNRAP. The CDR3 contains 17 residues. Unmatched junction bases numbered 11, after V lost 5 bases and J lost 2 bases.

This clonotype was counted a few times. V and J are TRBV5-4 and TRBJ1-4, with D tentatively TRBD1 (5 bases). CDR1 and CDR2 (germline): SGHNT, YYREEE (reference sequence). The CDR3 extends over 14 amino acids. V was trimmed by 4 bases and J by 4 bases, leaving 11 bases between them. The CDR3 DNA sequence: TGTGCCAGCAGCGAGGGACGGGTTAATGAAAAACTGTTTTTT. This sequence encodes CASSEGRVNEKLFF. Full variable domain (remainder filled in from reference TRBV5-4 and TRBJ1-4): ETGVTQSPTHLIKTRGQQVTLRCSSQSGHNTVSWYQQALGQGPQFIFQYYREEENGRGNFPPRFSGLQFPNYSSELNVNALELDDSALYLCASSEGRVNEKLFFGSGTQLSVL.

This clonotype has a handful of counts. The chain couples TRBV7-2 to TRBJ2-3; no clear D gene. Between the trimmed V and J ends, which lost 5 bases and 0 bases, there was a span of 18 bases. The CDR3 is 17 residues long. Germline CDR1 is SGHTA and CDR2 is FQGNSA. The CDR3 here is CASSRILTETSTDTQYF. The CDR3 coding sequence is TGTGCCAGCAGCCGAATACTGACCGAAACTAGCACAGATACGCAGTATTTT.

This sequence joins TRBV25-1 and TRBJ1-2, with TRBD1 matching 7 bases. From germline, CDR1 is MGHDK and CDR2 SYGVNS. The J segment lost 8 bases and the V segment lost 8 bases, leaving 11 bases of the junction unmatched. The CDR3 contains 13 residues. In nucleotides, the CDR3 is TGTGCCAGCCGACCTAGGGGGCAGGACGGCTACACCTTC. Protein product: CASRPRGQDGYTF.

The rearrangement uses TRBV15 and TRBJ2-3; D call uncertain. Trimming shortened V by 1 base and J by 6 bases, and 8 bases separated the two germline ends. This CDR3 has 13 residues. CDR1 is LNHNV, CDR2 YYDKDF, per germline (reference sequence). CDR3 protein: CATSRVRTDTQYF. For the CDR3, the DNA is TGTGCCACCAGCAGAGTAAGAACGGATACGCAGTATTTT.

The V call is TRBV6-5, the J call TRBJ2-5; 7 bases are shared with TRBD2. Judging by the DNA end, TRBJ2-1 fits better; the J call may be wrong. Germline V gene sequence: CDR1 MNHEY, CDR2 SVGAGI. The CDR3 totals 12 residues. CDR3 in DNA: TGTGCCAGCAGTCGACCGGGGGGTGAGCAGTTCTTC. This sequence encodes CASSRPGGEQFF.

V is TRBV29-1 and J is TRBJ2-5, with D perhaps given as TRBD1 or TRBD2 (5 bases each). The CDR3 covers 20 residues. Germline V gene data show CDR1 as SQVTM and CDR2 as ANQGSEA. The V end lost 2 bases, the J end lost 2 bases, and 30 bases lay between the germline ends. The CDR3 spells CSVESIWGREYIDLQETQYF. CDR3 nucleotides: TGCAGCGTTGAAAGTATTTGGGGCCGGGAATATATCGACTTACAAGAGACCCAGTACTTC.

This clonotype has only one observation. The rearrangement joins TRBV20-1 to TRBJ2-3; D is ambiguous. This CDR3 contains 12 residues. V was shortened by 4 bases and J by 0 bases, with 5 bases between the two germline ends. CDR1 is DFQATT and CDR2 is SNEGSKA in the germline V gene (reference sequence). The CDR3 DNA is TGCAGTGCTAAACCCAGCACAGATACGCAGTATTTT. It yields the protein CSAKPSTDTQYF.

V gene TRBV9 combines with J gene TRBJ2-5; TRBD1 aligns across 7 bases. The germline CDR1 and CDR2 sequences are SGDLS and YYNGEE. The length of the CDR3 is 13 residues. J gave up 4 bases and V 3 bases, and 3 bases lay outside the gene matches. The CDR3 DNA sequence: TGTGCCAGCAGCGGACAGGGAGTAGAGACCCAGTACTTC. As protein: CASSGQGVETQYF.

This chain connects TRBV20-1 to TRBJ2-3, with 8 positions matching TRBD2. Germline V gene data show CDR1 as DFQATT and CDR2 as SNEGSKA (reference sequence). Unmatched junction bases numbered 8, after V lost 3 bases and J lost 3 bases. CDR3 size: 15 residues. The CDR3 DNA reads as TGCAGTGCTAGCTCGACTAGCGAAGTAACAGATACGCAGTATTTT. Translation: CSASSTSEVTDTQYF.

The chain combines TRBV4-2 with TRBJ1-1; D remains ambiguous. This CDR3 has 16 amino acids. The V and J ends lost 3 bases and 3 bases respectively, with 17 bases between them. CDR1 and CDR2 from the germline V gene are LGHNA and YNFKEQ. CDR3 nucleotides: TGTGCCAGCAGCCAGAATACGAAAGACACCGACACTGAAGCTTTCTTT. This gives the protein CASSQNTKDTDTEAFF.

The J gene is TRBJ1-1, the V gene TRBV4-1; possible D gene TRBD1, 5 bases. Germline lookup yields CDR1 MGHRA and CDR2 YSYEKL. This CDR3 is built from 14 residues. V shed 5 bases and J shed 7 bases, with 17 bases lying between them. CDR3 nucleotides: TGCGCCAGCAGCAACTCACCGGGACTGGGTGAAGCTTTCTTT. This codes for CASSNSPGLGEAFF.

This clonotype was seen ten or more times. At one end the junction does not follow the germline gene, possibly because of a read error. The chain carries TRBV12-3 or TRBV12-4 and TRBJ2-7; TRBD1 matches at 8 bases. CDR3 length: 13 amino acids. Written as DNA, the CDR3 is TGTGCCAGCAGCTTAGGGACAGGTTACGAGCAGTACTTC. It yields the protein CASSLGTGYEQYF.

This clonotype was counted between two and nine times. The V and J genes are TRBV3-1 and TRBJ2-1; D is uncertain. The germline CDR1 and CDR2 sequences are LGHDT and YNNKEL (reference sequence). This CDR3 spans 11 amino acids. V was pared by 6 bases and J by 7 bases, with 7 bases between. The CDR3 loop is CASRLRNEQFF. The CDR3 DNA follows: TGTGCCAGCAGATTGAGGAATGAGCAGTTCTTC.

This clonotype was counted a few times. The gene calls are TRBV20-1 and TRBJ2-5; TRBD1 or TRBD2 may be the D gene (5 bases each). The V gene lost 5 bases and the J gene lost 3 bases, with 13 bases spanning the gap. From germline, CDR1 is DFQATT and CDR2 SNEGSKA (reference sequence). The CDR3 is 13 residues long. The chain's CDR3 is CSALGTGKETQYF. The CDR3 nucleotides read TGCAGTGCTTTGGGGACGGGAAAAGAGACCCAGTACTTC.

The CDR3 sequence: CSAWDRLEFYNEQFF. The CDR3 DNA sequence: TGCAGTGCTTGGGACAGATTAGAATTTTACAATGAGCAGTTCTTC. The rearrangement links TRBV20-1 to TRBJ2-1; 7 nucleotides line up with TRBD1. The CDR3 totals 15 residues. The germline V gene encodes CDR1 DFQATT and CDR2 SNEGSKA (reference sequence). Losses at the gene ends were 5 bases for V and 4 bases for J; bases not matched to a gene: 11.

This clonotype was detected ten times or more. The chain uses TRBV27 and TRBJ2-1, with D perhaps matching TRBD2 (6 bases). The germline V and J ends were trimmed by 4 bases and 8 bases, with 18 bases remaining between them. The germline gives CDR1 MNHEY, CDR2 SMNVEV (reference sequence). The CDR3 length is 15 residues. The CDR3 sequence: CASSYSGVMGYEQFF. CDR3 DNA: TGTGCCAGCAGTTATTCGGGAGTCATGGGGTATGAGCAGTTCTTC.

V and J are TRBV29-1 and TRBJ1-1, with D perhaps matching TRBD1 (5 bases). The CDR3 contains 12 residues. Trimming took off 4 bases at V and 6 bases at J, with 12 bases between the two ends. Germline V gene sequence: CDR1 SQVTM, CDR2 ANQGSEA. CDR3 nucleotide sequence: TGCAGCGTTGTAGGGGATCGTGCTGAAGCTTTCTTT. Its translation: CSVVGDRAEAFF.